This is a list of T cell receptor beta chains from one sample in a study of blood T cell repertoires in COVID-19. TCRdb keeps only in-frame clones here, not all; method: immunoSEQ multiplex PCR. The sample contains roughly 84,000 clones, about 80% of which appear only once. Sample: peripheral blood. These receptors all stem from a woman aged 45-65 years with acute or convalescent COVID-19. The CDR3 runs from the conserved cysteine through the conserved F or W. Fields, in order: J gene, V gene, clone size, D gene, CDR3 protein, CDR3 DNA. The D gene is left open where the match is weak. A clone size is listed for some rows: how often the clone was seen (once, few, many), or a class if it is expanded.

j_gene: TRBJ2-5
v_gene: TRBV5-4
abundance: -
d_gene: TRBD2
CDR3aa: CASSPVNRGGLQETQYF
CDR3nt: TGTGCCAGCAGCCCTGTAAATCGGGGGGGGCTCCAAGAGACCCAGTACTTC

j_gene: TRBJ1-6
v_gene: TRBV14
abundance: -
d_gene: TRBD1
CDR3aa: CASSQIPETGGFHRDSPLHF
CDR3nt: TGTGCCAGCAGCCAGATTCCCGAGACAGGGGGGTTCCATCGTGATTCACCCCTCCACTTT

j_gene: TRBJ2-5
v_gene: TRBV7-2
abundance: few
d_gene: -
CDR3aa: CASSHRVLQETQYF
CDR3nt: TGTGCCAGCAGCCACAGGGTACTCCAAGAGACCCAGTACTTC

j_gene: TRBJ2-5
v_gene: TRBV27
abundance: once
d_gene: -
CDR3aa: CASSPMGGAETQYF
CDR3nt: TGTGCCAGCAGCCCCATGGGGGGGGCAGAGACCCAGTACTTC

j_gene: TRBJ1-4
v_gene: TRBV7-9
abundance: -
d_gene: TRBD1
CDR3aa: CASSLADRVPEKLFF
CDR3nt: TGTGCCAGCAGCTTAGCGGACAGGGTTCCCGAAAAACTGTTTTTT

j_gene: TRBJ2-2
v_gene: TRBV28
abundance: -
d_gene: -
CDR3aa: CASRSGGASTGELFF
CDR3nt: TGTGCCAGCCGATCTGGGGGGGCGAGCACCGGGGAGCTGTTTTTT

j_gene: TRBJ2-7
v_gene: TRBV5-6
abundance: few
d_gene: -
CDR3aa: CASSFGYEQYF
CDR3nt: TGTGCCAGCAGCTTCGGTTACGAGCAGTACTTC

j_gene: TRBJ2-6
v_gene: TRBV5-1
abundance: -
d_gene: -
CDR3aa: CASSLGLTGHSSGANVLTF
CDR3nt: TGCGCCAGCAGCTTGGGTCTGACAGGTCATAGCTCTGGGGCCAACGTCCTGACTTTC

j_gene: TRBJ2-7
v_gene: TRBV11-2
abundance: few
d_gene: TRBD1
CDR3aa: CASSHGQGPYEQYF
CDR3nt: TGTGCCAGCAGCCATGGACAGGGTCCATACGAGCAGTACTTC

j_gene: TRBJ1-6
v_gene: TRBV6-1
abundance: once
d_gene: TRBD1
CDR3aa: CASSELGTGRLSYNSPLHF
CDR3nt: TGTGCCAGCAGTGAATTGGGGACAGGGAGGTTGTCCTATAATTCACCCCTCCACTTT

j_gene: TRBJ1-2
v_gene: TRBV29-1
abundance: few
d_gene: -
CDR3aa: CSVSSTDSPGGYTF
CDR3nt: TGCAGCGTCTCATCCACGGACAGCCCAGGTGGCTACACCTTC

j_gene: TRBJ1-2
v_gene: TRBV24-1
abundance: once
d_gene: TRBD1
CDR3aa: CATSTGLRDSTYGYTF
CDR3nt: TGTGCCACCAGTACCGGTCTACGGGACAGCACCTATGGCTACACCTTC

j_gene: TRBJ1-1
v_gene: TRBV5-5
abundance: -
d_gene: -
CDR3aa: CASSLRQGPNTEAFF
CDR3nt: TGTGCCAGCAGCTTGCGTCAGGGGCCTAACACTGAAGCTTTCTTT

j_gene: TRBJ1-2
v_gene: TRBV6-5
abundance: -
d_gene: TRBD1
CDR3aa: CASRDENRGNYGYTF
CDR3nt: TGTGCCAGCAGAGACGAAAACAGGGGGAACTATGGCTACACCTTC

j_gene: TRBJ2-7
v_gene: TRBV5-3
abundance: -
d_gene: TRBD1
CDR3aa: CASSLLKGTGDYEQYF
CDR3nt: TGTGCCAGTTCTCTATTAAAGGGGACAGGGGACTACGAGCAGTACTTC

j_gene: TRBJ1-2
v_gene: TRBV7-2
abundance: once
d_gene: -
CDR3aa: CASSFTGTPYGYTF
CDR3nt: TGTGCCAGCAGCTTTACCGGGACACCGTATGGCTACACCTTC

j_gene: TRBJ1-1
v_gene: TRBV28
abundance: -
d_gene: -
CDR3aa: CASSMPQGNTEAFF
CDR3nt: TGTGCCAGCAGCATGCCCCAGGGAAACACTGAAGCTTTCTTT

j_gene: TRBJ1-2
v_gene: TRBV4-1
abundance: -
d_gene: TRBD1
CDR3aa: CASSQDRDRDRGYTF
CDR3nt: TGCGCCAGCAGCCAAGATCGGGACAGGGACCGTGGCTACACCTTC

j_gene: TRBJ1-2
v_gene: TRBV24-1
abundance: -
d_gene: -
CDR3aa: CATSDLGQPYGYTF
CDR3nt: TGTGCCACCAGTGATTTGGGACAGCCCTATGGCTACACCTTC

j_gene: TRBJ1-2
v_gene: TRBV5-1
abundance: -
d_gene: TRBD1
CDR3aa: CASSIGTGARDGYTF
CDR3nt: TGCGCCAGCAGCATCGGGACAGGGGCGCGGGATGGCTACACCTTC

j_gene: TRBJ2-3
v_gene: TRBV19
abundance: -
d_gene: -
CDR3aa: CASRDRGRGDTQYF
CDR3nt: TGTGCCAGTAGGGATAGGGGCCGAGGAGATACGCAGTATTTT

j_gene: TRBJ2-5
v_gene: TRBV6-1
abundance: -
d_gene: -
CDR3aa: CASSVFSISTGRETQYF
CDR3nt: TGTGCCAGCAGTGTCTTTTCCATCTCAACGGGGAGGGAGACCCAGTACTTC

j_gene: TRBJ2-3
v_gene: TRBV7-2
abundance: -
d_gene: -
CDR3aa: CASSSGMGTDTQYF
CDR3nt: TGTGCCAGCAGCTCCGGGATGGGAACAGATACGCAGTATTTT

j_gene: TRBJ2-7
v_gene: TRBV6-5
abundance: -
d_gene: -
CDR3aa: CASSYVGPYEQYF
CDR3nt: TGTGCCAGCAGTTATGTCGGTCCCTACGAGCAGTACTTC

j_gene: TRBJ1-1
v_gene: TRBV19
abundance: -
d_gene: -
CDR3aa: CASSIQGGYATEAFF
CDR3nt: TGTGCCAGTAGTATCCAGGGCGGCTATGCCACTGAAGCTTTCTTT

j_gene: TRBJ2-3
v_gene: TRBV4-2
abundance: once
d_gene: TRBD2
CDR3aa: CASSQDYSGGGPYTDTQYF
CDR3nt: TGTGCCAGCAGCCAAGACTACAGCGGGGGAGGGCCTTACACAGATACGCAGTATTTT

j_gene: TRBJ1-2
v_gene: TRBV9
abundance: -
d_gene: -
CDR3aa: CASSSRTGSDYGYTF
CDR3nt: TGTGCCAGCAGCTCCCGGACGGGGAGCGACTATGGCTACACCTTC

j_gene: TRBJ2-1
v_gene: TRBV5-4
abundance: -
d_gene: TRBD1
CDR3aa: CASSNQGEGGNEQFF
CDR3nt: TGTGCCAGCAGCAATCAGGGGGAAGGTGGCAATGAGCAGTTCTTC